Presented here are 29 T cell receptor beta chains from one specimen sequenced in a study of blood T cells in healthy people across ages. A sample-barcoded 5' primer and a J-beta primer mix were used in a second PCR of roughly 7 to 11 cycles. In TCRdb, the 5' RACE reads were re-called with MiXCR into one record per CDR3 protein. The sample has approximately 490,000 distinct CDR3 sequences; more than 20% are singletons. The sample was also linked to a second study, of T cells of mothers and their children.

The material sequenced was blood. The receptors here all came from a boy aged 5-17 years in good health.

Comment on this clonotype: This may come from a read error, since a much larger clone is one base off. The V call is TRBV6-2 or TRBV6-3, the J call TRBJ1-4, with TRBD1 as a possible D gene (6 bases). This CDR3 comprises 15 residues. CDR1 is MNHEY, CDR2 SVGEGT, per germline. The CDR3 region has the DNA TGTGCCAGCAGTTACGCGGGACATCCTAATGAAAAACTGTCTTTT. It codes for CASSYAGHPNEKLSF.

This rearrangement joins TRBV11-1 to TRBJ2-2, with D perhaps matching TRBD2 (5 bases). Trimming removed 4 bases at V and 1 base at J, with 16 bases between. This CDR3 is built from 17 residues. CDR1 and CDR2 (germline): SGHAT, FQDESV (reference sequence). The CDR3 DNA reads TGTGCCAGCAGCTACGGGCCGGGGAAACTGAACACCGGGGAGCTGTTTTTT. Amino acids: CASSYGPGKLNTGELFF. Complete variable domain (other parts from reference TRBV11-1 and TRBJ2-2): EAEVAQSPRYKITEKSQAVAFWCDPISGHATLYWYRQILGQGPELLVQFQDESVVDDSQLPKDRFSAERLKGVDSTLKIQPAELGDSAMYLCASSYGPGKLNTGELFFGEGSRLTVL.

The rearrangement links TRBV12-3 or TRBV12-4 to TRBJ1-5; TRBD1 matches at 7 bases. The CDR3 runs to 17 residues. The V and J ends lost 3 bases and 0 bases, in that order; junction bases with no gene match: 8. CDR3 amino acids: CASSLATGVRSNQPQHF. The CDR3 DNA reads TGTGCCAGCAGTTTGGCTACAGGGGTGCGTAGCAATCAGCCCCAGCATTTT.

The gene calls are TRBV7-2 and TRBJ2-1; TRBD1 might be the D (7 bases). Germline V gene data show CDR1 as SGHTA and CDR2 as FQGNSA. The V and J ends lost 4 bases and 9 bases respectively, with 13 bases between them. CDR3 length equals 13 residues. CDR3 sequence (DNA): TGTGCCAGCAGCTCCCGACAGGGAGGTGAGCAGTTCTTC. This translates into CASSSRQGGEQFF. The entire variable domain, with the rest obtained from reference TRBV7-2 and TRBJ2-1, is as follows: GAGVSQSPSNKVTEKGKDVELRCDPISGHTALYWYRQSLGQGLEFLIYFQGNSAPDKSGLPSDRFSAERTGGSVSTLTIQRTQQEDSAVYLCASSSRQGGEQFFGPGTRLTVL.

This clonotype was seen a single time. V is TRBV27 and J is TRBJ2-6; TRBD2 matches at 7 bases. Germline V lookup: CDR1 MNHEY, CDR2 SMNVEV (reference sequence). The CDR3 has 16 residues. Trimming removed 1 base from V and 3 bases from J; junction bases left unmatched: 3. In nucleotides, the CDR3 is TGTGCCAGCAGTTTATTTGGGGAGGGTGGGGCCAACGTCCTGACTTTC. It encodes CASSLFGEGGANVLTF.

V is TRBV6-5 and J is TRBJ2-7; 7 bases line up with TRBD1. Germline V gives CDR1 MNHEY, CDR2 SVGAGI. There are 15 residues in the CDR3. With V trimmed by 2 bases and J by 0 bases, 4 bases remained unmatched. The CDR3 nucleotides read TGTGCCAGCAGTTACCCCGAGGGGGCCTCCTACGAGCAGTACTTC. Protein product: CASSYPEGASYEQYF.

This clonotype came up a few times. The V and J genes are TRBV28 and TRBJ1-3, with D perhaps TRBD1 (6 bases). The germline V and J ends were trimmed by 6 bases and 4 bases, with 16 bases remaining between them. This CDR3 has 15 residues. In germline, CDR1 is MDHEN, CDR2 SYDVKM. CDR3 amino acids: CASSEGGATGNTIYF. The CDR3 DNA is TGTGCCAGCAGCGAAGGGGGGGCGACCGGAAACACCATATATTTT.

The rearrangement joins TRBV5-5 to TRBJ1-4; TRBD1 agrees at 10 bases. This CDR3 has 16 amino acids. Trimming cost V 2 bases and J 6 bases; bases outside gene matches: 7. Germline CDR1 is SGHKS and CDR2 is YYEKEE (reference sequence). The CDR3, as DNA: TGTGCCAGCAGCTTAACGACAGGGGGCCTGGATGAAAAACTGTTTTTT. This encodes CASSLTTGGLDEKLFF. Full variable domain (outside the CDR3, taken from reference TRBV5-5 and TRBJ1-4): DAGVTQSPTHLIKTRGQQVTLRCSPISGHKSVSWYQQVLGQGPQFIFQYYEKEERGRGNFPDRFSARQFPNYSSELNVNALLLGDSALYLCASSLTTGGLDEKLFFGSGTQLSVL.

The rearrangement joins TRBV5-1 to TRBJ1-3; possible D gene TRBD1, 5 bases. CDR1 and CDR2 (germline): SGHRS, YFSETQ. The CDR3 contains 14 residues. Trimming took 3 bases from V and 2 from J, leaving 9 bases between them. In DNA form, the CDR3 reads TGCGCCAGCAGCTCGACAGAGGCTGGAAACACCATATATTTT. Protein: CASSSTEAGNTIYF. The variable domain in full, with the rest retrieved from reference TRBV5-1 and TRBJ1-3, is KAGVTQTPRYLIKTRGQQVTLSCSPISGHRSVSWYQQTPGQGLQFLFEYFSETQRNKGNFPGRFSGRQFSNSRSEMNVSTLELGDSALYLCASSSTEAGNTIYFGEGSWLTVV.

The CDR3 nucleotides are TGTGCCAGCAGAGGGGGGATTGGGACAGGGATTTACAATGAGCAGTTCTTC. Its translation: CASRGGIGTGIYNEQFF. V and J are TRBV2 and TRBJ2-1; 9 bases are shared with TRBD1. The CDR3 covers 17 residues. Germline V CDR1 and CDR2: SNHLY, FYNNEI. V lost 6 bases and J lost 4; bases outside the gene matches: 13.

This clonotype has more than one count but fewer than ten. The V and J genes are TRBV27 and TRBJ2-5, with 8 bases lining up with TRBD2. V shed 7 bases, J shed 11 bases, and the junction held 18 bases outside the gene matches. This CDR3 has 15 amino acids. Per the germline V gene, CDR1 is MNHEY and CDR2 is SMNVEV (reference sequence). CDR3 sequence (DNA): TGTGCCAGCATGATCGCGGCGGGAGGTTCGGGGGAGCAGTACTTC. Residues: CASMIAAGGSGEQYF.

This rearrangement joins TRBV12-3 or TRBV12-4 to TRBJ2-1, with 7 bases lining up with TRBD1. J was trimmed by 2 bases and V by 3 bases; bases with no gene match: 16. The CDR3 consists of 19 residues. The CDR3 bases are TGTGCCAGCAGTTTGGAGCCAGGGGGTGGCCCTACTCCCTACAATGAGCAGTTCTTC. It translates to CASSLEPGGGPTPYNEQFF.

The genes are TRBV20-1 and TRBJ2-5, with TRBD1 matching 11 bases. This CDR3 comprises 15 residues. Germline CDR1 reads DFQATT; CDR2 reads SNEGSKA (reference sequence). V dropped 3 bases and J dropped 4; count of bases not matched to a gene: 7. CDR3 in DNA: TGCAGTGCTAGGGGGGACAGGGGGTATACAGAGACCCAGTACTTC. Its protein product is CSARGDRGYTETQYF.

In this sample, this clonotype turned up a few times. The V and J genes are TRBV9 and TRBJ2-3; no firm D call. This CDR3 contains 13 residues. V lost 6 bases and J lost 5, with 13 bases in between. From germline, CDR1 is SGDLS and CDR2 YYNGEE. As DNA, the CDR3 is TGTGCCAGCACCGCGTACGTGGGAGATACGCAGTATTTT. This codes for CASTAYVGDTQYF.

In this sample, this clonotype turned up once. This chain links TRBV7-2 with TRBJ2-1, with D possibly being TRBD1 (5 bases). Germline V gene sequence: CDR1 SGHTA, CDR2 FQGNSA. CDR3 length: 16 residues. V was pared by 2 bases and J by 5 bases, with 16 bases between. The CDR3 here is CASSLSGRAGNNEQFF. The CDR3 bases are TGTGCCAGCAGCTTAAGTGGCAGGGCTGGGAACAATGAGCAGTTCTTC.

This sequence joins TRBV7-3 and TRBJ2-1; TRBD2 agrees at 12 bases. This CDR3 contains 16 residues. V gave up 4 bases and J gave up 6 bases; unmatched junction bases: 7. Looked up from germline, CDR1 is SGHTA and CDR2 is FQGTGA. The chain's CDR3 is CASSWASGGAANEQFF. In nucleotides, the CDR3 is TGTGCCAGCAGCTGGGCTAGCGGGGGGGCCGCCAATGAGCAGTTCTTC.

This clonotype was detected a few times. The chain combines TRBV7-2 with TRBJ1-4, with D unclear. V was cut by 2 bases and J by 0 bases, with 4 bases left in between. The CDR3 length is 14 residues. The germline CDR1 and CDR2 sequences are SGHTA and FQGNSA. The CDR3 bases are TGTGCCAGCAGCTTATATGCAACTAATGAAAAACTGTTTTTT. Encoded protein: CASSLYATNEKLFF.

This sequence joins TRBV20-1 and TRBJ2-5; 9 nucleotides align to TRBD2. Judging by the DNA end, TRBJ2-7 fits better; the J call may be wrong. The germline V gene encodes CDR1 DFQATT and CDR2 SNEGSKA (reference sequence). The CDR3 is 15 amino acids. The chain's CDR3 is CSARDPTSGPYEQYF. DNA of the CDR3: TGCAGTGCTAGAGATCCGACTAGCGGACCCTACGAGCAGTACTTC.

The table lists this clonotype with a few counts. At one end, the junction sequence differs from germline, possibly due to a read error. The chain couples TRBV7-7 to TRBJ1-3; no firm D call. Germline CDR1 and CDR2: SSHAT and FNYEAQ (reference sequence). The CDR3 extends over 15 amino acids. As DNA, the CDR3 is TGTGCTAGCAGCCTCAGATGGGGATCTGGAAACACCATATATTTT. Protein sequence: CASSLRWGSGNTIYF. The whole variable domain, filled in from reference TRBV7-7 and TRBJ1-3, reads GAGVSQSPRYKVTKRGQDVTLRCDPISSHATLYWYQQALGQGPEFLTYFNYEAQPDKSGLPSDRFSAERPEGSISTLTIQRTEQRDSAMYRCASSLRWGSGNTIYFGEGSWLTVV.

This CDR3 reads CSAIVGTSGVNIQYF. DNA for the CDR3: TGCAGTGCTATCGTTGGGACTAGCGGTGTAAACATTCAGTACTTC. The chain employs TRBV20-1 and TRBJ2-4, with 11 nucleotides matching TRBD2. Trimming removed 4 bases from V and 6 bases from J; junction bases left unmatched: 8. Germline V gives CDR1 DFQATT, CDR2 SNEGSKA (reference sequence). This CDR3 contains 15 residues.

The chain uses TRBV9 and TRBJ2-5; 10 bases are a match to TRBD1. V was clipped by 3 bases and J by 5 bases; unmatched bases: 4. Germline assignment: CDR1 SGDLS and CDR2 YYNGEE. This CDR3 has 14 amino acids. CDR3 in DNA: TGTGCCAGCAGCGGTGGGACAGGGGTTGAGACCCAGTACTTC. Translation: CASSGGTGVETQYF.

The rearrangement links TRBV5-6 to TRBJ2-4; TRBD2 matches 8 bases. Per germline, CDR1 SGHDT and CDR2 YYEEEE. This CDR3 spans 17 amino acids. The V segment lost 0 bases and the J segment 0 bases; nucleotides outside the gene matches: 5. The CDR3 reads CASSLVGGRIAKNIQYF. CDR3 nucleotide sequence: TGTGCCAGCAGCTTGGTCGGCGGGAGGATAGCCAAAAACATTCAGTACTTC.

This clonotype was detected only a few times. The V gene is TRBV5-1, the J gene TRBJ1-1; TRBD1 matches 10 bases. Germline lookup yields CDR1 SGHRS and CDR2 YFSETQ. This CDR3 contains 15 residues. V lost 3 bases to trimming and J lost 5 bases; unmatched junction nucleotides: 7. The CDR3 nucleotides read TGCGCCAGCAGCTCACGGGACAGGGGAAGGACTGAAGCTTTCTTT. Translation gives CASSSRDRGRTEAFF.

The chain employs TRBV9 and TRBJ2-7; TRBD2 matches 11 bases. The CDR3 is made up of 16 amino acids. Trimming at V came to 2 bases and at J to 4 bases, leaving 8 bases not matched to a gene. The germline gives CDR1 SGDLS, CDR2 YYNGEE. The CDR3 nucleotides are TGTGCCAGCAGCGTTGGGAGGACTAGCGGGCTATACGAGCAGTACTTC. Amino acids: CASSVGRTSGLYEQYF.

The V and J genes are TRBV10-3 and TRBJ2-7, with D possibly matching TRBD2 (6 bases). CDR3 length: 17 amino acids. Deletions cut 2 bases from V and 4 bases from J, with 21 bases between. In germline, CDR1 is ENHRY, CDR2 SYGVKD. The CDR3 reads CAISEGSGGVSEYEQYF. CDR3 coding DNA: TGTGCCATCAGTGAGGGGTCCGGAGGGGTCTCGGAGTACGAGCAGTACTTC.

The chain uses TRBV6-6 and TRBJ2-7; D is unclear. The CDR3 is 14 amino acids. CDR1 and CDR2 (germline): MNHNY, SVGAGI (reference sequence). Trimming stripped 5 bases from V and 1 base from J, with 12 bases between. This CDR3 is CASSEIRGSYEQYF. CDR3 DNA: TGTGCCAGCAGTGAGATCCGCGGTTCCTACGAGCAGTACTTC.

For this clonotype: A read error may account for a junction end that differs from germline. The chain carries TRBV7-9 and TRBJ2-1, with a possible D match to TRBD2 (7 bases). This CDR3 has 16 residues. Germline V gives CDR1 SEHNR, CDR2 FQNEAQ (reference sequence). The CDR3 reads CANSLGGASSYNEQFF. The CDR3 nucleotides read TGTGCCAACAGCCTGGGGGGGGCGAGCTCCTACAATGAGCAGTTCTTC.

Written as DNA, the CDR3 is TGTGCCAGCAGTCCTACAGGTGTGGGAAACACTGAAGCTTTCTTT. Protein product: CASSPTGVGNTEAFF. The V and J genes are TRBV28 and TRBJ1-1; D is perhaps TRBD1 (5 bases). This CDR3 is built from 15 residues. Between the trimmed V and J ends, which lost 5 bases and 2 bases, there was a span of 15 bases. From germline, CDR1 is MDHEN and CDR2 SYDVKM.

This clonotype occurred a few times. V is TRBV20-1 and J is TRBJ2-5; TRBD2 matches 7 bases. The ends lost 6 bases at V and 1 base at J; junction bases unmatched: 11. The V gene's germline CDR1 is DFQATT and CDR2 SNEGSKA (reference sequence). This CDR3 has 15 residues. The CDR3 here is CSAPNHRTSQETQYF. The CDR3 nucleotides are TGCAGTGCCCCGAACCACCGGACTAGCCAAGAGACCCAGTACTTC.